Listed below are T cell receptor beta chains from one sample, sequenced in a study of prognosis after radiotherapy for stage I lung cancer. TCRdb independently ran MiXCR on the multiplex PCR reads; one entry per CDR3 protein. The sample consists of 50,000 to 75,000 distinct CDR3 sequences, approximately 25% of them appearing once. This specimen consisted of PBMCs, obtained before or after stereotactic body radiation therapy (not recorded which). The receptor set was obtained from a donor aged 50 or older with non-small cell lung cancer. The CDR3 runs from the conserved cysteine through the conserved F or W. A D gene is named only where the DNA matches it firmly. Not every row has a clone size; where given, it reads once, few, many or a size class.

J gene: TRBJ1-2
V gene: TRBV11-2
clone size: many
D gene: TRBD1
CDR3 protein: CASSPWDRVYGYTF
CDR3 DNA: TGTGCCAGCAGCCCTTGGGACAGGGTATATGGCTACACCTTC

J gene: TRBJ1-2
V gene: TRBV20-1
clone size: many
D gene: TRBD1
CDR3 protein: CSASITGTGKGDGYTF
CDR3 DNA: TGCAGTGCTAGCATCACCGGGACAGGGAAAGGAGATGGCTACACCTTC

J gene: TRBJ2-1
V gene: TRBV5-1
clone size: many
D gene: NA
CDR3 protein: CASSRGGISNEQFF
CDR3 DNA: TGCGCCAGCAGCAGGGGCGGCATTTCCAATGAGCAGTTCTTC

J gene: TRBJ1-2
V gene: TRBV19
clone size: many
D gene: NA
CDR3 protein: CASTTRTGANYGYTF
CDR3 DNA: TGTGCCAGTACTACTCGGACGGGAGCTAACTATGGCTACACCTTC

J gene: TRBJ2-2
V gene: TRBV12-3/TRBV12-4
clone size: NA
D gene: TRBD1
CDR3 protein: CASGLRGTENTGELFF
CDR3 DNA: TGTGCCAGCGGTTTAAGGGGGACAGAGAATACCGGGGAGCTGTTTTTT

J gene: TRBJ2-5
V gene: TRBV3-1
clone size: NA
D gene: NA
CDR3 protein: CASSQTASQETQYF
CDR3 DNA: TGTGCCAGCAGCCAAACGGCCTCCCAAGAGACCCAGTACTTC

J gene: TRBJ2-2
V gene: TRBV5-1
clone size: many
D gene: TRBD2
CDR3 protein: CASSLDGGAPGELFF
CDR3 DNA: TGCGCCAGCAGCTTGGACGGGGGGGCACCCGGGGAGCTGTTTTTT

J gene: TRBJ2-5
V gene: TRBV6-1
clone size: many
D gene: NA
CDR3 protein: CASSQNGGQETQYF
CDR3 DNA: TGTGCCAGCAGCCAAAATGGTGGGCAAGAGACCCAGTACTTC

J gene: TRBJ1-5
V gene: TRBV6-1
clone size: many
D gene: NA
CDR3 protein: CASSEAHGGGGNQPQHF
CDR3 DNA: TGTGCCAGCAGTGAAGCTCACGGCGGGGGGGGCAATCAGCCCCAGCATTTT

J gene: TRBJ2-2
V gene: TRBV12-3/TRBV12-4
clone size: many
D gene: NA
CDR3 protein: CASSLPMGKSGELFF
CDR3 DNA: TGTGCCAGCAGTTTACCGATGGGGAAGTCCGGGGAGCTGTTTTTT

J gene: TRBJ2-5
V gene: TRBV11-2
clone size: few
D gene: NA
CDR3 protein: CASSLGLGMETQYF
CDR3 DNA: TGTGCCAGCAGCTTAGGCCTGGGGATGGAGACCCAGTACTTC

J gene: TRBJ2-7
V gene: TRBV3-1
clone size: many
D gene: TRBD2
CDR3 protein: CASSQGSGGSYEQYF
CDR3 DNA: TGTGCCAGCAGCCAAGGTAGCGGGGGATCCTACGAGCAGTACTTC

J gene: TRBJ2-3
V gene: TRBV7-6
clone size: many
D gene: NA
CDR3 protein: CASSWELTDTQYF
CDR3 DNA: TGTGCCAGCAGCTGGGAGCTCACAGATACGCAGTATTTT

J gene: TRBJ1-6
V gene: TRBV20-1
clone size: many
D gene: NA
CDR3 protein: CSARGSTGPYNSPLHF
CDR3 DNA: TGCAGTGCTAGAGGTTCTACAGGGCCCTATAATTCACCCCTCCACTTT

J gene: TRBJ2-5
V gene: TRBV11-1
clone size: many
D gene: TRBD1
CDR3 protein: CASSGRQGPETQYF
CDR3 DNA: TGTGCCAGCTCAGGCCGACAGGGACCAGAGACCCAGTACTTC

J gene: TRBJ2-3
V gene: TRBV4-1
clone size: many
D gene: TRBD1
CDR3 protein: CASSYGQGANTQYF
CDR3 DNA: TGCGCCAGCAGTTATGGGCAGGGGGCAAATACGCAGTATTTT

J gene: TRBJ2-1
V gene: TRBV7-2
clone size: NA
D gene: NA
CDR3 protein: CASSARDMAFYNEQFF
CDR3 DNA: TGTGCCAGTAGCGCCCGGGACATGGCCTTCTACAATGAGCAGTTCTTC

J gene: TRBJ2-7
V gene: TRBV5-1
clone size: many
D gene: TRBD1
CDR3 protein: CASSRTGSDHSTF
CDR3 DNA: TGCGCCAGCAGCAGGACAGGGTCGGACCATTCAACCTTC

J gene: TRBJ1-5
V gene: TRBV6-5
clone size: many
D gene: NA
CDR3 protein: CASSYSRSERQPQHF
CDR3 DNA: TGTGCCAGCAGTTACTCAAGGTCCGAGCGTCAGCCCCAGCATTTT

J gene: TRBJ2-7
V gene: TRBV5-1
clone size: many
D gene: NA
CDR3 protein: CASSLDGWGDEQYF
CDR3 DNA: TGCGCCAGCAGCTTGGACGGCTGGGGGGACGAGCAGTACTTC

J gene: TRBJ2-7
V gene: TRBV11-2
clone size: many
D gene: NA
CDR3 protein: CASSQGGESSYEQYF
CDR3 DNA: TGTGCCAGCAGCCAAGGCGGGGAGAGCTCCTACGAGCAGTACTTC

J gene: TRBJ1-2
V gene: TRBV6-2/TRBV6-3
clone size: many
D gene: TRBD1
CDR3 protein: CASSYKGQGGYGYTF
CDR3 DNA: TGTGCCAGCAGTTACAAGGGACAGGGCGGCTATGGCTACACCTTC

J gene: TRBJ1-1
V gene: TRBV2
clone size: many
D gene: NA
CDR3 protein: CASSEQGGTEAFF
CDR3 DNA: TGTGCCAGCAGTGAACAGGGTGGCACTGAAGCTTTCTTT

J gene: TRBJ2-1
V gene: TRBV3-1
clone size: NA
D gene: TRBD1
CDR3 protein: CASSQQFRRTGVSNEQFF
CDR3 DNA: TGTGCCAGCAGCCAACAGTTTCGCCGGACAGGGGTTTCGAATGAGCAGTTCTTC

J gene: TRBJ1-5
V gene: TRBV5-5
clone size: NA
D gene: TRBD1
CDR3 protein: CASSLVGQSNQTQHF
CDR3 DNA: TGTGCCAGCAGCTTGGTGGGACAGAGCAATCAGACCCAGCATTTT

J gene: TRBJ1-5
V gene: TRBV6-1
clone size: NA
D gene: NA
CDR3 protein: CASNRTVKPQHF
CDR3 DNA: TGTGCCAGCAACAGAACGGTTAAGCCCCAGCATTTT

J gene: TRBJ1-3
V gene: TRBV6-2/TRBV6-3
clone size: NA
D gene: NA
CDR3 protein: CASSPRGFSGNTIHF
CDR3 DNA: TGTGCCAGCAGTCCAAGGGGGTTCTCTGGAAACACCATACATTTT

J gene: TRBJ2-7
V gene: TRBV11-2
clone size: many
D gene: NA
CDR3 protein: CASSLTRGLYEQYF
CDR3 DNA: TGTGCCAGCAGCTTAACGAGGGGCCTCTACGAGCAGTACTTC

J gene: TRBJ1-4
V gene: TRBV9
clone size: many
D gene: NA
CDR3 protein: CASSVGLGPEKLFF
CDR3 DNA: TGTGCCAGCAGCGTAGGTTTGGGGCCTGAAAAACTGTTTTTT

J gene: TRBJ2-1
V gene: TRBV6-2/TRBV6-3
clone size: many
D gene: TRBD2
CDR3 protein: CASSYSGAGGPKFF
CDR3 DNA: TGTGCCAGCAGTTACTCGGGCGCGGGGGGGCCAAAGTTCTTC

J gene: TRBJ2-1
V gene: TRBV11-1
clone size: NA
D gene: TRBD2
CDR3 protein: CGSLGTSGYNEQFF
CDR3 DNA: TGTGGCAGCTTAGGGACTAGCGGTTACAATGAGCAGTTCTTC

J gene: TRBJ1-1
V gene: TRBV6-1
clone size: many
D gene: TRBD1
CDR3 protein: CASYRGRDTEAFF
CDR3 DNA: TGTGCCAGCTACAGGGGGCGGGACACTGAAGCTTTCTTT

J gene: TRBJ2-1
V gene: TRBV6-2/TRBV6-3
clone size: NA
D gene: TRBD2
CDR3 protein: CASSVGLPGGQHEHFF
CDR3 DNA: TGTGCCAGCAGTGTGGGTTTACCGGGGGGGCAGCATGAGCATTTCTTC

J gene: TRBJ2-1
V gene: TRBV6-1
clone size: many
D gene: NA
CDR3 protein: CATRYGGGDEQFF
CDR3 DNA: TGTGCCACCCGGTACGGGGGAGGAGATGAGCAGTTCTTC

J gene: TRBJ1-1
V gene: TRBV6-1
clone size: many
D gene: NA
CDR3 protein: CASSEDGVRAFF
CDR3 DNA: TGTGCCAGCAGTGAAGACGGGGTAAGAGCTTTCTTT

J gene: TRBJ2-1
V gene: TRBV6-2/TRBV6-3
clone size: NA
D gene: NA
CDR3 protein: CASSPTTDTQFF
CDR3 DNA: TGTGCCAGCAGCCCCACAACAGATACGCAGTTCTTC

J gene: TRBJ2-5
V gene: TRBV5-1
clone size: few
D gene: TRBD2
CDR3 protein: CASSFRTSGLRLGETQYF
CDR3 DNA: TGCGCCAGCAGCTTTCGGACTAGCGGATTACGGTTAGGGGAGACCCAGTACTTC

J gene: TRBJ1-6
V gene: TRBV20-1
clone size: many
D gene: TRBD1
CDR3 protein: CSARPGQNNSPLHF
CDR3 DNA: TGCAGTGCTAGGCCGGGACAGAATAATTCACCCCTCCACTTT

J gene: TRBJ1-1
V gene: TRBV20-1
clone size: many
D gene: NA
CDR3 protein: CSASIGGDMTEAFF
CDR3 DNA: TGCAGTGCTAGCATCGGGGGGGATATGACTGAAGCTTTCTTT

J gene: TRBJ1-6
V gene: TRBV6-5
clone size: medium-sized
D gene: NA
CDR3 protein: CASSYARSPTNSPLHF
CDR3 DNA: TGTGCCAGCAGTTATGCCAGAAGCCCTACAAATTCACCCCTCCACTTT

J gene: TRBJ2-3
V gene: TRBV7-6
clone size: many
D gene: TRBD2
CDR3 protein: CASSPRPAGATDTQYF
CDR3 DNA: TGTGCCAGCAGCCCCCGTCCAGCGGGGGCTACAGATACGCAGTATTTT

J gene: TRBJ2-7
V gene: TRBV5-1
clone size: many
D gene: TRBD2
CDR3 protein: CASSLKPRGGAYEQYF
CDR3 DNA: TGCGCCAGCAGCTTGAAACCCCGGGGGGGGGCCTACGAGCAGTACTTC

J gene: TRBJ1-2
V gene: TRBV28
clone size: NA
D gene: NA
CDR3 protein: CASSSSRDMVSSHGYTF
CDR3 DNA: TGTGCCAGCAGTTCTTCCCGGGACATGGTATCAAGCCATGGCTACACCTTC

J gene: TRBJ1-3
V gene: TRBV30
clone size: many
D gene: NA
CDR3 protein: CAVTQAGNTIYF
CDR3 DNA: TGTGCCGTGACGCAGGCGGGAAACACCATATATTTT

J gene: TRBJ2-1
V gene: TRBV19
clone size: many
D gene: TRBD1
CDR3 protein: CASMTGGAYNEQFF
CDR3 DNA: TGTGCCAGTATGACAGGGGGCGCGTACAATGAGCAGTTCTTC

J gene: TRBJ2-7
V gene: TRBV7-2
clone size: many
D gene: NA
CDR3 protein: CASSSHRSSYEQYF
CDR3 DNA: TGTGCCAGCAGCTCTCACCGATCGTCCTACGAGCAGTACTTC

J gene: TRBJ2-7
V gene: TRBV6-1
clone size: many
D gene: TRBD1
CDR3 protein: CASRKGYRGPSRYEQYF
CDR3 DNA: TGTGCCAGCAGGAAAGGGTACAGGGGCCCTTCCCGCTACGAGCAGTACTTC

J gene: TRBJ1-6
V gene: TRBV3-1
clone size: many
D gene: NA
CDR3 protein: CASSLGHTNSPLHF
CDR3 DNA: TGTGCCAGCAGCCTCGGACACACCAATTCACCCCTCCACTTT

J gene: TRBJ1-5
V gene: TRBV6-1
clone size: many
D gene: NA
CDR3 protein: CASKGRNNQPQHF
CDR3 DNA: TGTGCCAGCAAAGGCCGGAACAATCAGCCCCAGCATTTT

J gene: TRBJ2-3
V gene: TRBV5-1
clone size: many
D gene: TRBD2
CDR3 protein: CATKGLAGSTDTQYF
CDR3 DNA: TGCGCCACCAAGGGACTAGCGGGGAGCACAGATACGCAGTATTTT

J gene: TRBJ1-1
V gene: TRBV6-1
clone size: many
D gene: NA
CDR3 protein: CASSLGGFEAFF
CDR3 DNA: TGTGCCAGCAGCCTGGGGGGTTTTGAAGCTTTCTTT

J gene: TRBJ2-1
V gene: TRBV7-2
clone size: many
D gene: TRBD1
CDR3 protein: CASSARDRAFYNEQFF
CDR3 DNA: TGTGCCAGCAGCGCCCGGGACAGGGCCTTCTACAATGAGCAGTTCTTC

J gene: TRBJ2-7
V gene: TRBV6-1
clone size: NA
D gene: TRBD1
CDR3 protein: CASKPIGQGAREQYF
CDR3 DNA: TGTGCCAGCAAACCTATTGGACAGGGGGCAAGAGAGCAGTACTTC

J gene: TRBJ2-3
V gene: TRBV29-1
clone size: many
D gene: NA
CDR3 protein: CSVGGLTDTQYF
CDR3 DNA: TGCAGCGTGGGGGGGCTCACAGATACGCAGTATTTT

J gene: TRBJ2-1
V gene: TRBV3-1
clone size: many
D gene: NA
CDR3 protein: CASSAPGSAYNEQFF
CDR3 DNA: TGTGCCAGCAGCGCACCAGGTTCGGCCTACAATGAGCAGTTCTTC

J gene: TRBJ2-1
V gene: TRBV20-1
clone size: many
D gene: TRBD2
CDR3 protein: CSARVPGLQDNEQFF
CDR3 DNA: TGCAGTGCTAGAGTTCCGGGACTACAGGACAATGAGCAGTTCTTC

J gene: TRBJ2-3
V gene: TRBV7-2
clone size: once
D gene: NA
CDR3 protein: CASSFSAGCTDTQYF
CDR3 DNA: TGTGCCAGCAGCTTTTCCGCGGGTTGCACAGATACGCAGTATTTT

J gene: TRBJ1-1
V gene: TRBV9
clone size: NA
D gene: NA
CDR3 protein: CASSVGGRVDTGAFF
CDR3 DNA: TGTGCCAGCAGCGTAGGGGGCAGGGTCGACACTGGAGCCTTCTTT

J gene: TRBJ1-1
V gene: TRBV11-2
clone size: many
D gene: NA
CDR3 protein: CASSLGRRTEAFF
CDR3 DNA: TGTGCCAGCAGCTTAGGAAGGCGAACTGAAGCTTTCTTT

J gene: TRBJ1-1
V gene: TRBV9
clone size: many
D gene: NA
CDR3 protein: CASSAITPNTEAFF
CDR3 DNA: TGTGCCAGCAGCGCTATAACACCTAACACTGAAGCTTTCTTT